This T cell receptor (beta chain) was sequenced in a study of cytomegalovirus exposure and HLA in healthy donors. The V segment lost 3 bases and the J segment 7 bases; nucleotides outside the gene matches: 11. CDR3 length equals 17 residues. Germline CDR1 is SGDLS and CDR2 is YYNGEE. The PCR made use of 60 Vbeta and 13 Jbeta primers. Sequencing was performed with immunoSEQ multiplex PCR; in TCRdb, only in-frame clones are kept and a portion is missing. The profile covers 85,000 to 100,000 clones, with 84% appearing a single time and around 6% taken by the ten largest. The TCR comes from a woman in her late teens or twenties in good health and CMV-seropositive. The chain couples TRBV9 to TRBJ2-5, with 14 nucleotides matching TRBD2. The sample was PBMCs. The CDR3 region has the DNA TGTGCCAGCAGCGCGGCCCTGACTAGCGGGAGGGTAGGGACCCAGTACTTC. Protein sequence: CASSAALTSGRVGTQYF.